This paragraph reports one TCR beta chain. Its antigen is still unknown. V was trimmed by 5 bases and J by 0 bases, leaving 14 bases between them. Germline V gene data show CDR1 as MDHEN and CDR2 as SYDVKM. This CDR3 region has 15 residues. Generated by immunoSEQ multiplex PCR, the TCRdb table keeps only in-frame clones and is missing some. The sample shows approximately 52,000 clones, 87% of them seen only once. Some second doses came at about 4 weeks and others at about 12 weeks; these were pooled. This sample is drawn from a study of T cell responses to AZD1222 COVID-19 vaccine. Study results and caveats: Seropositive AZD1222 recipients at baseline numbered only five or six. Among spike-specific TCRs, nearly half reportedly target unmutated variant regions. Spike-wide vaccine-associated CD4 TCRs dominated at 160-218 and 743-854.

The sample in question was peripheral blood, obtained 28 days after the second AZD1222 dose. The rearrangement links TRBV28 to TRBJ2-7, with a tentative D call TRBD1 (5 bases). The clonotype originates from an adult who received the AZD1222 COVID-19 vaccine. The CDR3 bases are TGTGCCAGCAGTCCGGTGGGGCTAAGCTCCTACGAGCAGTACTTC. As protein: CASSPVGLSSYEQYF.